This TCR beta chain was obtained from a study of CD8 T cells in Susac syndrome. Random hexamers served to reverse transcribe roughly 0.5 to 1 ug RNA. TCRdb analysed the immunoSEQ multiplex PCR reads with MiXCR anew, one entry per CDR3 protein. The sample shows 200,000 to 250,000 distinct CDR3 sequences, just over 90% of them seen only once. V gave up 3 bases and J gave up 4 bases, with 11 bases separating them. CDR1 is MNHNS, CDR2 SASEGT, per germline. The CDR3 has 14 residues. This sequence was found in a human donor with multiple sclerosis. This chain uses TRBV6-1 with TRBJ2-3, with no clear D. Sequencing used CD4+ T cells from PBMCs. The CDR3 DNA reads TGTGCCAGCAGTGAGCTTGAGGTCGCAGATACGCAGTATTTT. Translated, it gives CASSELEVADTQYF.